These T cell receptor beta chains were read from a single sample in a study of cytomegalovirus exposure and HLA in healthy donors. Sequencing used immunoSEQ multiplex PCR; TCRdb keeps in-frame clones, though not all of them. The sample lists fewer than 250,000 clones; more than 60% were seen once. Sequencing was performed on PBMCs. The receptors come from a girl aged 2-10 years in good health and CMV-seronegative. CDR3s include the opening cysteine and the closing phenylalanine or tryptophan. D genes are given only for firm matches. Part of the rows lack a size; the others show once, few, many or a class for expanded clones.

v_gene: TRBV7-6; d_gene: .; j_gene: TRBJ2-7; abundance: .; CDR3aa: CASSPSGLYSYEQYF; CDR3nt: TGTGCCAGCAGCCCCTCGGGACTCTATTCCTACGAGCAGTACTTC
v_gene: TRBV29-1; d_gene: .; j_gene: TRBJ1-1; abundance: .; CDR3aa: CSGRQVNTEAFF; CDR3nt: TGCAGCGGAAGACAGGTGAACACTGAAGCTTTCTTT
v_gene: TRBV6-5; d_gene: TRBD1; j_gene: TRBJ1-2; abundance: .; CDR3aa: CASSQRTGDGYTF; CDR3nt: TGTGCCAGCAGTCAACGGACAGGGGATGGCTACACCTTC
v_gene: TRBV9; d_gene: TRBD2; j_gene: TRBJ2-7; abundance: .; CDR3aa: CGSGGMRGYEQYF; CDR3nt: TGTGGCTCGGGAGGGATGAGGGGGTACGAGCAGTACTTC
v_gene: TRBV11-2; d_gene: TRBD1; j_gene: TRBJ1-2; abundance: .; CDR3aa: CASSLEGQSVYGYTF; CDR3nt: TGTGCCAGCAGCTTGGAGGGACAGTCCGTCTATGGCTACACCTTC
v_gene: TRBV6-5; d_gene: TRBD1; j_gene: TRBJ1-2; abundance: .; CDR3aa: CASSYGQGGHYGYTF; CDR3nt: TGTGCCAGCAGTTACGGACAGGGGGGCCACTATGGCTACACCTTC
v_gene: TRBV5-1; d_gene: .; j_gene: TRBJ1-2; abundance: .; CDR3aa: CASSNIYGYTF; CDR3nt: TGCGCCAGCAGCAATATCTATGGCTACACCTTC
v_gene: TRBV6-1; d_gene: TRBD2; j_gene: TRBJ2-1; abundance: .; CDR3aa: CASRLVAGGYNEQFF; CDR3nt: TGTGCCAGCAGGTTGGTAGCGGGGGGATACAATGAGCAGTTCTTC
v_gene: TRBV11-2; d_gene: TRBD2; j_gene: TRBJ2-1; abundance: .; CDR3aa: CASSLGGGSSYNEQFF; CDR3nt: TGTGCCAGCAGCTTAGGCGGGGGGAGCTCCTACAATGAGCAGTTCTTC
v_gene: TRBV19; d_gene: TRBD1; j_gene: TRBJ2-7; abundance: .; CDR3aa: CASSSGTGGYREQYF; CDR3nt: TGTGCCAGTAGTAGCGGAACAGGGGGCTATCGGGAGCAGTACTTC
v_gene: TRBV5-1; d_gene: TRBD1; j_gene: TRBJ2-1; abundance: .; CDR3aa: CASSTGQGRYNEQFF; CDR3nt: TGCGCCAGCAGCACAGGACAGGGGCGATACAATGAGCAGTTCTTC
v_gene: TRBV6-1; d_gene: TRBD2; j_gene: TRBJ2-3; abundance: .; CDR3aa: CASDRGGPSTDTQYF; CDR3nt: TGTGCCAGCGACCGGGGGGGACCTAGCACAGATACGCAGTATTTT
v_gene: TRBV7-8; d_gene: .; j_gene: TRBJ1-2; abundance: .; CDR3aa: CASSLGAPNYGYTF; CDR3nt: TGTGCCAGCAGCTTAGGGGCTCCGAACTATGGCTACACCTTC
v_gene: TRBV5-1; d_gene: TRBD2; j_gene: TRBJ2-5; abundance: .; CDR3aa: CASSLARGDGKETQYF; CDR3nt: TGCGCCAGCAGCTTGGCCCGGGGGGACGGTAAAGAGACCCAGTACTTC
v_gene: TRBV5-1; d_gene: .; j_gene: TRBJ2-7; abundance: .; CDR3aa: CASSSTGGFSSYEQYF; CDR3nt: TGCGCCAGCAGCTCCACCGGGGGATTTAGCTCCTACGAGCAGTACTTC
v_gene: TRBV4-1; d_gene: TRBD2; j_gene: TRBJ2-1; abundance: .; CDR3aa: CASSQERGIAGGPISEQFF; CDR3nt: TGCGCCAGCAGCCAAGAAAGGGGAATAGCGGGAGGCCCGATCAGTGAGCAGTTCTTC
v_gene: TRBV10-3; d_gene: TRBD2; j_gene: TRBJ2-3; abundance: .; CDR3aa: CAIRGGDTQYF; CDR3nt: TGTGCCATCCGGGGAGGGGATACGCAGTATTTT
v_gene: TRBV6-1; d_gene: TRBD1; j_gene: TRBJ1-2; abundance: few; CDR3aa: CASSSDRGYGYTF; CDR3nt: TGTGCCAGCAGTTCGGACAGGGGATATGGCTACACCTTC
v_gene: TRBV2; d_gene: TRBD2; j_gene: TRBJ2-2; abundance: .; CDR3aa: CASGSVAGLTGELFF; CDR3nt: TGTGCCAGCGGGTCAGTAGCGGGGCTCACCGGGGAGCTGTTTTTT
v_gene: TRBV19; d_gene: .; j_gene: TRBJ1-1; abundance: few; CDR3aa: CASSTRQVEAFF; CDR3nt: TGTGCCAGTAGTACCCGACAAGTTGAAGCTTTCTTT
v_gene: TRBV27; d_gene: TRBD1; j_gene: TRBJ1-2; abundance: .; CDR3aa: CASRPNRGRGSRGYTF; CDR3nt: TGTGCCAGCAGACCGAACAGGGGGCGAGGTTCGAGGGGCTACACCTTC
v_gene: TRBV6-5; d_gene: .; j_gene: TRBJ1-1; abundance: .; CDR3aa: CASSRRQPNTEAFF; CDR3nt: TGTGCCAGCAGTCGAAGACAGCCGAACACTGAAGCTTTCTTT
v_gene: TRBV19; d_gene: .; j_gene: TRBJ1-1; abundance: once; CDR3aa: CASSALGPTEAFF; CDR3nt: TGTGCCAGTAGTGCCCTGGGCCCCACTGAAGCTTTCTTT
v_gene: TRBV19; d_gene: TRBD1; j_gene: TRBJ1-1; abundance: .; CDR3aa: CAIKRQGDTEAFF; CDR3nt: TGTGCCATAAAACGACAGGGAGACACTGAAGCTTTCTTT
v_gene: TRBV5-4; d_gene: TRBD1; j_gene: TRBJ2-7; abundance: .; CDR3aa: CASGRTGRDEQYF; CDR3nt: TGTGCCAGCGGTCGGACAGGTCGCGACGAGCAGTACTTC
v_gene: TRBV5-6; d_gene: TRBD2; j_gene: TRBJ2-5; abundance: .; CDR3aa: CASSLERGLLETQYF; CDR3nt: TGTGCCAGCAGCTTGGAGCGGGGACTTTTGGAGACCCAGTACTTC
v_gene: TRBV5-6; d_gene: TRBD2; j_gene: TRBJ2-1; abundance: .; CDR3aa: CASSLVLAGGGEQFF; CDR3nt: TGTGCCAGCAGCTTGGTACTAGCGGGAGGAGGGGAGCAGTTCTTC
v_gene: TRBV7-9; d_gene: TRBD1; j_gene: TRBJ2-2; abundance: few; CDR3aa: CASSLPGQGHGELFF; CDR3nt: TGTGCCAGCAGCTTACCGGGACAGGGACACGGGGAGCTGTTTTTT
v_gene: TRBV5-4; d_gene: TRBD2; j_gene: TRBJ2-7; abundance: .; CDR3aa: CASRSGTSGPYEQYF; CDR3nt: TGTGCCAGCAGGTCCGGGACTAGCGGTCCCTACGAGCAGTACTTC
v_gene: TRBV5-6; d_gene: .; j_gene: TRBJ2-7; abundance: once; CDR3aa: CASSLGGSTFGYEQYF; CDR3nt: TGTGCCAGCAGCTTGGGAGGCAGCACATTTGGCTACGAGCAGTACTTC
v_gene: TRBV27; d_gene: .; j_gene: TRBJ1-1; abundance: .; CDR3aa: CASSSPGGRGNTEAFF; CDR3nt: TGTGCCAGCAGTTCCCCGGGGGGCCGGGGGAACACTGAAGCTTTCTTT
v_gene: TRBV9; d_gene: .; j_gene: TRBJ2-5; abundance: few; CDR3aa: CASSVARSETQYF; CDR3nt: TGTGCCAGCAGCGTAGCTAGGTCGGAGACCCAGTACTTC
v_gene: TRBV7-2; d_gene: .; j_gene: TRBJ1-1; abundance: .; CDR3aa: CASSPRARVGSLAFF; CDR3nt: TGTGCCAGCAGCCCCAGGGCTAGGGTTGGCAGTCTAGCTTTCTTT
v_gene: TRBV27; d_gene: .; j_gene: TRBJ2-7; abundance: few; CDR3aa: CASSHKAGDHYEQYF; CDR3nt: TGTGCCAGCAGCCACAAAGCGGGCGATCACTACGAGCAGTACTTC
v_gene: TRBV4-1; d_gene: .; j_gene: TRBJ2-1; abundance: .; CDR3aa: CASSQEGVVAYNEQFF; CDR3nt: TGCGCCAGCAGCCAAGAGGGAGTAGTCGCCTACAATGAGCAGTTCTTC
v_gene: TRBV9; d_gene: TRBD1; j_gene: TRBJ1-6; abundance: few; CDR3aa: CASRATQGGISPLHF; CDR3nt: TGTGCCAGCAGAGCGACACAGGGGGGAATATCACCCCTCCACTTT
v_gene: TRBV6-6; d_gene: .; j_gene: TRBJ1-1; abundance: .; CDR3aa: CATLITVNTEAFF; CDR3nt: TGTGCCACCCTTATAACAGTAAACACTGAAGCTTTCTTT
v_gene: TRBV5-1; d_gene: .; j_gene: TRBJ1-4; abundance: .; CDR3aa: CASSLGSANEKLFF; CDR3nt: TGCGCCAGCAGCTTGGGGTCTGCGAATGAAAAACTGTTTTTT
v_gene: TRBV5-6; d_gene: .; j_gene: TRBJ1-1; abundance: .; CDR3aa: CASSPPGKGTEAFF; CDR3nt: TGTGCCAGCAGCCCCCCCGGGAAGGGCACTGAAGCTTTCTTT
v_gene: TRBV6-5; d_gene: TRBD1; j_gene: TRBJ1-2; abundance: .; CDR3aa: CASRPTGVYGYTF; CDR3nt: TGTGCCAGCAGACCTACAGGGGTCTATGGCTACACCTTC
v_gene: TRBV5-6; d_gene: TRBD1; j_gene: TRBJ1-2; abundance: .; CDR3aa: CASSSDRGGYTF; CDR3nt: TGTGCCAGCAGCTCGGACAGGGGGGGCTACACCTTC